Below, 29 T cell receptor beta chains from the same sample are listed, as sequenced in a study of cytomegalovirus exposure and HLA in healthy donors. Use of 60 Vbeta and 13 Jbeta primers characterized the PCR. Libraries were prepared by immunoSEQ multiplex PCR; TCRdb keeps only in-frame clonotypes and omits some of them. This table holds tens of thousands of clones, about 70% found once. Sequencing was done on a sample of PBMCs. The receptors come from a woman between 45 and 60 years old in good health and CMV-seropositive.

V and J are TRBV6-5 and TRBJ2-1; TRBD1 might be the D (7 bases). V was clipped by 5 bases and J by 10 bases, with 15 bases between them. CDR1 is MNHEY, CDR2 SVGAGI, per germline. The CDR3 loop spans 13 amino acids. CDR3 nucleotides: TGTGCCAGCAGTAACAGGGGCGGGGTGGAGCAGTTCTTC. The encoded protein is CASSNRGGVEQFF.

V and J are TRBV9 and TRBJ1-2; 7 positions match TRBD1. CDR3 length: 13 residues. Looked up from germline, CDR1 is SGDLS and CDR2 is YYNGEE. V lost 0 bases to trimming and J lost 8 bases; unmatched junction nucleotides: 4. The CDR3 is CASSVVSGGGYTF. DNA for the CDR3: TGTGCCAGCAGCGTAGTGTCAGGGGGAGGCTACACCTTC.

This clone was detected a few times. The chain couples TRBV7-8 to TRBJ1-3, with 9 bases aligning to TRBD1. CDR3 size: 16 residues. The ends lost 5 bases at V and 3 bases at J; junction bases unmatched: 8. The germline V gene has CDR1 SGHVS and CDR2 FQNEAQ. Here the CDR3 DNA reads TGTGCCAGCAGCATGCAATGGACAGGGGATGGAAACACCATATATTTT. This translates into CASSMQWTGDGNTIYF.

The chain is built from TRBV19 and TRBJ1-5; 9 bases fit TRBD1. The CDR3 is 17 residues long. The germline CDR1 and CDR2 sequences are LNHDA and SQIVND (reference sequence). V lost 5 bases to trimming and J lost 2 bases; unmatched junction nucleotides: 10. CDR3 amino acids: CASSPGQGRKGNQPQHF. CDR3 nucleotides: TGTGCCAGTAGTCCTGGACAGGGGAGGAAAGGCAATCAGCCCCAGCATTTT.

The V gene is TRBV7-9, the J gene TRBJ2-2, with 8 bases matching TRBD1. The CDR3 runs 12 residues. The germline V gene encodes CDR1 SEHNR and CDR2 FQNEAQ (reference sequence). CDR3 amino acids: CSIRQGIGELFF. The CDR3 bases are TGTTCCATCAGACAGGGGATCGGGGAGCTGTTTTTT.

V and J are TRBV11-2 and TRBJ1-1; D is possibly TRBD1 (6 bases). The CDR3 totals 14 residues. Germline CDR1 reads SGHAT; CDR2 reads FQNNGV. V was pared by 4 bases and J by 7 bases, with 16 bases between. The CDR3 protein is CASSSWGGLSEAFF. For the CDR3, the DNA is TGTGCCAGCAGCTCCTGGGGGGGGCTAAGTGAAGCTTTCTTT.

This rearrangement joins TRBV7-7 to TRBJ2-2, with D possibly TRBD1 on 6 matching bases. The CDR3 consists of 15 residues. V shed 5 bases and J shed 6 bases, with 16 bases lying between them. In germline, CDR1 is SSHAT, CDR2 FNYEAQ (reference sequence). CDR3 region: CASSQGRGQAGELFF. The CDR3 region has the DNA TGTGCCAGCAGCCAGGGCAGGGGTCAGGCCGGGGAGCTGTTTTTT. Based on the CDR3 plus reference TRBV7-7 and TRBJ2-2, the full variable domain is GAGVSQSPRYKVTKRGQDVTLRCDPISSHATLYWYQQALGQGPEFLTYFNYEAQPDKSGLPSDRFSAERPEGSISTLTIQRTEQRDSAMYRCASSQGRGQAGELFFGEGSRLTVL.

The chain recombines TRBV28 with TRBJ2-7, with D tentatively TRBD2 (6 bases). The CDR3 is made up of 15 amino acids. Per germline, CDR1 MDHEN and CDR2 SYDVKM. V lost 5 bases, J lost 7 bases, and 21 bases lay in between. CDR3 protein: CASSNGGLSGEEQYF. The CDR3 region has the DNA TGTGCCAGCAGTAACGGGGGACTTTCGGGGGAGGAGCAGTACTTC.

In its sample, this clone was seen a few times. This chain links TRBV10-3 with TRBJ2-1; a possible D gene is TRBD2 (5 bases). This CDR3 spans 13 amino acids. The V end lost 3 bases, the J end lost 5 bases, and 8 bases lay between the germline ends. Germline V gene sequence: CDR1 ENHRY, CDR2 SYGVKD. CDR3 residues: CAISDRGDNEQFF. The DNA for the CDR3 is TGTGCCATCAGTGACCGGGGAGACAATGAGCAGTTCTTC.

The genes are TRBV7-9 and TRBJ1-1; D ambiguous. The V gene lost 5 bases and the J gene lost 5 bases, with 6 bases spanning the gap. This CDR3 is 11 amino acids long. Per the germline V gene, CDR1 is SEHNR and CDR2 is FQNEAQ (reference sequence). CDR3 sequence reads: CASSLGTEAFF. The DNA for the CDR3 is TGTGCCAGCAGCCTCGGGACTGAAGCTTTCTTT.

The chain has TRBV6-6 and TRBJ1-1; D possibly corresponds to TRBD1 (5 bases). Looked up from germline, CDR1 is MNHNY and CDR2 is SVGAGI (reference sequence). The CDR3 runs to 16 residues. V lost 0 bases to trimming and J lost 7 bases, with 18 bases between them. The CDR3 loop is CASSYSRGVGQLEAFF. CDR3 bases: TGTGCCAGCAGTTACTCTAGGGGTGTGGGCCAACTTGAAGCTTTCTTT.

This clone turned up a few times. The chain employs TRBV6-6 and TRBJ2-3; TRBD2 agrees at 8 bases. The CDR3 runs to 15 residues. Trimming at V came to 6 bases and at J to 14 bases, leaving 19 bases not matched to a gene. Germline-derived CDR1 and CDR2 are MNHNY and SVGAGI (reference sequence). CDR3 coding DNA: TGTGCCAGCAGCTCCTCCGATCGCTCCGGGACTAGGGTGTATTTT. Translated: CASSSSDRSGTRVYF.

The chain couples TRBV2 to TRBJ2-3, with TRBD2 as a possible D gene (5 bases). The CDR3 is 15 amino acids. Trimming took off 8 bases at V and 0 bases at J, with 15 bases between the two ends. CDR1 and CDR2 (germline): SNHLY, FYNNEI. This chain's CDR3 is CASVRNGGSTDTQYF. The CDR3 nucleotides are TGTGCCAGCGTTAGGAACGGCGGGAGCACAGATACGCAGTATTTT.

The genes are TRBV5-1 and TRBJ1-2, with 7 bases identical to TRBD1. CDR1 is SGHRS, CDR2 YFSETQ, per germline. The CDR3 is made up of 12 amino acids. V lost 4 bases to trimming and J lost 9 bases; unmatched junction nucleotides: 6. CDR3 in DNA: TGCGCCAGCAGCCCGCGGGACAGCAGCTACACCTTC. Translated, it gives CASSPRDSSYTF.

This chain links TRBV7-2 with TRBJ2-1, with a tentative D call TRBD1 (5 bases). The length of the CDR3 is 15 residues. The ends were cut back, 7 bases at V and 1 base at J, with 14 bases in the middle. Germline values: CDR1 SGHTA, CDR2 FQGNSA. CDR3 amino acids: CASNSGRYSYNEQFF. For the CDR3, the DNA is TGTGCCAGCAATTCAGGGCGTTATTCCTACAATGAGCAGTTCTTC.

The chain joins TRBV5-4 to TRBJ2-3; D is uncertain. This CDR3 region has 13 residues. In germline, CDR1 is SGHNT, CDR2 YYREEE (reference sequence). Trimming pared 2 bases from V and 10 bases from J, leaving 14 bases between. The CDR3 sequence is CASSFWSAPPQYF. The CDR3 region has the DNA TGTGCCAGCAGCTTCTGGAGCGCCCCTCCGCAGTATTTT. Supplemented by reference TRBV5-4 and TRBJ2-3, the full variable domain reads ETGVTQSPTHLIKTRGQQVTLRCSSQSGHNTVSWYQQALGQGPQFIFQYYREEENGRGNFPPRFSGLQFPNYSSELNVNALELDDSALYLCASSFWSAPPQYFGPGTRLTVL.

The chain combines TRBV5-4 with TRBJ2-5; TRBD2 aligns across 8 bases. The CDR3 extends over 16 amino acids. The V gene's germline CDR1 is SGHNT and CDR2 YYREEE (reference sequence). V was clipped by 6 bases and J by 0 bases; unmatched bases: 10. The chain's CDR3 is CASTRGTSLYQETQYF. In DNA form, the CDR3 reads TGTGCCAGCACCAGAGGGACTAGTCTATACCAAGAGACCCAGTACTTC.

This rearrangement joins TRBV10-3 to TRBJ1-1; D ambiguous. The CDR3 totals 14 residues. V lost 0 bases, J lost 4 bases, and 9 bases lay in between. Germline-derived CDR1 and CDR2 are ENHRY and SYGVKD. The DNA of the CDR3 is TGTGCCATCAGTGAGTCTACGGGAGGCACTGAAGCTTTCTTT. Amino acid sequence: CAISESTGGTEAFF.

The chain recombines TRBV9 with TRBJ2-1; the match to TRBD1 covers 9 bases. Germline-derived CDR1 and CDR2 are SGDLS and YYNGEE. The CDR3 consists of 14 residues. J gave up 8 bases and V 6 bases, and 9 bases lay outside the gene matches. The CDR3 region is CASNSGTGIHEQFF. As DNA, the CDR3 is TGTGCCAGCAATTCCGGGACAGGGATCCATGAGCAGTTCTTC.

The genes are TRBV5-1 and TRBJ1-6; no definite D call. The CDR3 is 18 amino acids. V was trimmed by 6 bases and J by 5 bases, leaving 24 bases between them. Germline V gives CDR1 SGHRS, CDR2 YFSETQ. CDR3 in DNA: TGCGCCAGCACCCCTACCGTTGGAGGCAGAGGAAATAATTCACCCCTCCACTTT. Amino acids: CASTPTVGGRGNNSPLHF.

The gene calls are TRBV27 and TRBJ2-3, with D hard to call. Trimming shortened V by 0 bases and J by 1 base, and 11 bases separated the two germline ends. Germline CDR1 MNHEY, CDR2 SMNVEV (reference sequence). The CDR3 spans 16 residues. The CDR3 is CASSLSPNGRTDTQYF. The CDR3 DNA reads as TGTGCCAGCAGTTTATCCCCCAACGGTCGCACAGATACGCAGTATTTT.

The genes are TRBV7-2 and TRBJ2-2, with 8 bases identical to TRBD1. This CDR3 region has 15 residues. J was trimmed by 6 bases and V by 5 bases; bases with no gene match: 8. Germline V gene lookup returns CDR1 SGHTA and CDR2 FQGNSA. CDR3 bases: TGTGCCAGCAGCACCGGGACAGGACTGTCCGGGGAGCTGTTTTTT. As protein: CASSTGTGLSGELFF. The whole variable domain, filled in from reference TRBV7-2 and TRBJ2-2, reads GAGVSQSPSNKVTEKGKDVELRCDPISGHTALYWYRQSLGQGLEFLIYFQGNSAPDKSGLPSDRFSAERTGGSVSTLTIQRTQQEDSAVYLCASSTGTGLSGELFFGEGSRLTVL.

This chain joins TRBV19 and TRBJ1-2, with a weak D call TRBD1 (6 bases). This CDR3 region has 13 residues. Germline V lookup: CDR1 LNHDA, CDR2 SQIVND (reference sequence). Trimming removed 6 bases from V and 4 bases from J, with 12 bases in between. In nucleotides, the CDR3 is TGTGCCAGTAGCCCACAGGGACGCTATGGCTACACCTTC. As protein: CASSPQGRYGYTF. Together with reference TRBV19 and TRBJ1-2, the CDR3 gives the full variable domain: DGGITQSPKYLFRKEGQNVTLSCEQNLNHDAMYWYRQDPGQGLRLIYYSQIVNDFQKGDIAEGYSVSREKKESFPLTVTSAQKNPTAFYLCASSPQGRYGYTFGSGTRLTVV.

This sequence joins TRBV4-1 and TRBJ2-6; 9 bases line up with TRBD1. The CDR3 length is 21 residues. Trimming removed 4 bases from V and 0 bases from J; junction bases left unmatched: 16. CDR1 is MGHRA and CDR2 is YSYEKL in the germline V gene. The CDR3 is CASSPFYLPRDRVSGANVLTF. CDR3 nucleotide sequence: TGCGCCAGCAGCCCCTTTTACCTCCCCCGGGACAGGGTCTCTGGGGCCAACGTCCTGACTTTC.

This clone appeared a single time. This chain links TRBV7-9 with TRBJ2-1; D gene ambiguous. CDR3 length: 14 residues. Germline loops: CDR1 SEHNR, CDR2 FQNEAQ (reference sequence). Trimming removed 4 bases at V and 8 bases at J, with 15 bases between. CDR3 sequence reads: CASSSPNKEDEQFF. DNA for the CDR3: TGTGCCAGCAGCTCCCCCAACAAAGAGGATGAGCAGTTCTTC.

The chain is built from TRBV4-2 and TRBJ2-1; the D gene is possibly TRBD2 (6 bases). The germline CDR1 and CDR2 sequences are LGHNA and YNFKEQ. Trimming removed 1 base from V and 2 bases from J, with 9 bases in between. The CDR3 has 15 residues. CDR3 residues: CASSQAGDPYNEQFF. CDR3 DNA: TGTGCCAGCAGCCAAGCGGGGGACCCCTACAATGAGCAGTTCTTC.

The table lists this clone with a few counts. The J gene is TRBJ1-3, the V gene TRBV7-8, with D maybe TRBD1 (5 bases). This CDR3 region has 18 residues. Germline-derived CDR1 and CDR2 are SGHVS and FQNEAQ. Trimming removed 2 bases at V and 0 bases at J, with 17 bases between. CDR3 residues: CASSLRNRRELSGNTIYF. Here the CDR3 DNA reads TGTGCCAGCAGCTTACGTAATCGCAGGGAACTCTCTGGAAACACCATATATTTT.

CDR3 sequence (DNA): TGTGCCAGCAGTTTTAATCCAGATACGCAGTATTTT. It codes for CASSFNPDTQYF. The chain recombines TRBV28 with TRBJ2-3, with no clear D. Germline CDR1 reads MDHEN; CDR2 reads SYDVKM. The V end lost 3 bases, the J end lost 4 bases, and 5 bases lay between the germline ends. The CDR3 length is 12 residues.

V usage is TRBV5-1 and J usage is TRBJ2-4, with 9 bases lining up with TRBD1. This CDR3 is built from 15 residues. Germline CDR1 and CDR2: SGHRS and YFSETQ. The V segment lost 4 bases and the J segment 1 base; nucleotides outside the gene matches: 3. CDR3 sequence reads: CASSGGTGAKNIQYF. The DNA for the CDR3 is TGCGCCAGCAGCGGGGGGACAGGGGCCAAAAACATTCAGTACTTC. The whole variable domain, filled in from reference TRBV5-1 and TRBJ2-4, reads KAGVTQTPRYLIKTRGQQVTLSCSPISGHRSVSWYQQTPGQGLQFLFEYFSETQRNKGNFPGRFSGRQFSNSRSEMNVSTLELGDSALYLCASSGGTGAKNIQYFGAGTRLSVL.